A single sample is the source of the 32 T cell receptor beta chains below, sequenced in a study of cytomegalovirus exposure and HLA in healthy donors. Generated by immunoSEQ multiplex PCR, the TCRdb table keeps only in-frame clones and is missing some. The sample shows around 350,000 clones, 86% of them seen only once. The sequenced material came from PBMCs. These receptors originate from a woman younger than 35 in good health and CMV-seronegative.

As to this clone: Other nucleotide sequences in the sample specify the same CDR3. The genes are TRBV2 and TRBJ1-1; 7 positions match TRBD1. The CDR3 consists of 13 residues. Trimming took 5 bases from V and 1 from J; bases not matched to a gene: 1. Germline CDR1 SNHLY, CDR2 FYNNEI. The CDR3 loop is CASSRTGNTEAFF. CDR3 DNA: TGTGCCAGCAGTAGGACAGGGAACACTGAAGCTTTCTTT.

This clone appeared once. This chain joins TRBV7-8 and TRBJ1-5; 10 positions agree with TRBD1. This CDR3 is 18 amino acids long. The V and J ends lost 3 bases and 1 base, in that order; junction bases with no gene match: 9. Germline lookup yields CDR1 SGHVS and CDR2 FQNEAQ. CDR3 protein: CASSFGQGVIGSNQPQHF. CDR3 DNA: TGTGCCAGCAGCTTCGGACAGGGGGTGATCGGAAGCAATCAGCCCCAGCATTTT.

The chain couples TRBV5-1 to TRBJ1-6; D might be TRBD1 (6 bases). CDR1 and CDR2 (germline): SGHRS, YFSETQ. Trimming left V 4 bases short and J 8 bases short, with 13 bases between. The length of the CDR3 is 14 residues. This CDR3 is CASSPRTVYSPLHF. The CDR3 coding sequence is TGCGCCAGCAGCCCACGGACAGTTTATTCACCCCTCCACTTT.

The CDR3 region is CASSQGGQAFYEQYF. The CDR3 DNA follows: TGTGCCAGCAGCCAAGGGGGACAGGCGTTCTACGAGCAGTACTTC. The chain is built from TRBV4-2 and TRBJ2-7; 8 bases are a match to TRBD1. The ends lost 1 base at V and 3 bases at J; junction bases unmatched: 5. Germline CDR1 and CDR2: LGHNA and YNFKEQ. The CDR3 runs 15 residues.

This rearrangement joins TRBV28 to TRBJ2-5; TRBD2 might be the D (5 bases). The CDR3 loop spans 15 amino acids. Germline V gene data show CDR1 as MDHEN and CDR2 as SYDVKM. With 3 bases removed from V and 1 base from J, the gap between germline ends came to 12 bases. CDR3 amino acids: CASSFPAGLQETQYF. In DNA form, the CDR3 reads TGTGCCAGCAGTTTCCCCGCGGGCCTCCAAGAGACCCAGTACTTC.

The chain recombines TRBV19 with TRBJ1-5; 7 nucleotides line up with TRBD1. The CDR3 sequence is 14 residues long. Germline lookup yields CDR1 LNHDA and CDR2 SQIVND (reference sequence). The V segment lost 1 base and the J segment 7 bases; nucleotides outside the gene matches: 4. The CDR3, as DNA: TGTGCCAGTAGTATAGGACAGGGTCGACAGCCCCAGCATTTT. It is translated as CASSIGQGRQPQHF.

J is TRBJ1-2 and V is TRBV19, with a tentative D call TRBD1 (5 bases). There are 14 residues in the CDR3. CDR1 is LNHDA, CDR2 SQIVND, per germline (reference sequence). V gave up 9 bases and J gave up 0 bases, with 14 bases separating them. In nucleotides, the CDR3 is TGTGCCAGCCAAAACTACAGGTCTAACTATGGCTACACCTTC. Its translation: CASQNYRSNYGYTF.

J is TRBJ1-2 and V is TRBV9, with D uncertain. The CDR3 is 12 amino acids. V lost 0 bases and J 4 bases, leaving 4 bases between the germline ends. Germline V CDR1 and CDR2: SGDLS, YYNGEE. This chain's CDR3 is CASSVEAYGYTF. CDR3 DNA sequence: TGTGCCAGCAGCGTAGAAGCCTATGGCTACACCTTC. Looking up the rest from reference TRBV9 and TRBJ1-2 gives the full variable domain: DSGVTQTPKHLITATGQRVTLRCSPRSGDLSVYWYQQSLDQGLQFLIQYYNGEERAKGNILERFSAQQFPDLHSELNLSSLELGDSALYFCASSVEAYGYTFGSGTRLTVV.

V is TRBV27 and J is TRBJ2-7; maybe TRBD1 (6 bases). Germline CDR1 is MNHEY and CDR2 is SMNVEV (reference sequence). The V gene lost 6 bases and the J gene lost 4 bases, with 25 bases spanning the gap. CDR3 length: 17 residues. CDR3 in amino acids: CASSPLMGAGKLYEQYF. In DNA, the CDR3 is TGTGCCAGCAGCCCGTTGATGGGGGCAGGGAAGTTGTACGAGCAGTACTTC.

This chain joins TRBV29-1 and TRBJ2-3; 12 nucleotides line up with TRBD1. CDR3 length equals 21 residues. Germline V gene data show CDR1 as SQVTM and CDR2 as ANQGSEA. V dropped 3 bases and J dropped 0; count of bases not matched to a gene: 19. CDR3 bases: TGCAGCGTTGACGGCGACCACGGGACAGGGGGCCGCTGGGGAAGCACAGATACGCAGTATTTT. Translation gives CSVDGDHGTGGRWGSTDTQYF.

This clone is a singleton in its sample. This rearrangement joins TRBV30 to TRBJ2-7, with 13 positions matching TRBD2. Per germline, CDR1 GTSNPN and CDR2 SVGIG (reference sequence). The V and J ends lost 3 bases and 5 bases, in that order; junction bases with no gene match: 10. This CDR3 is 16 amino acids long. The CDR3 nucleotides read TGTGCCTGGAGCGTAGGACTAGCGGGAGTGGTCGACGAGCAGTACTTC. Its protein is CAWSVGLAGVVDEQYF.

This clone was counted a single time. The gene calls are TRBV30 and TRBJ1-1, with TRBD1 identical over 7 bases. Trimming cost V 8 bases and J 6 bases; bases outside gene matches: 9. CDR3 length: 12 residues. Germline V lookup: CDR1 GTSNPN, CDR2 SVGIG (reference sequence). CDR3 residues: CALKEGASEAFF. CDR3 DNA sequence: TGTGCCCTAAAAGAGGGGGCCTCTGAAGCTTTCTTT.

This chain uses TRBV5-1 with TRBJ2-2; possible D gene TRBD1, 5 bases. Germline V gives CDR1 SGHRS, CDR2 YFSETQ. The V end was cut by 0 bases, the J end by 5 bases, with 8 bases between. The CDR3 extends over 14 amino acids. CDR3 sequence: CASSLGQSTGELFF. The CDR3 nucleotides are TGCGCCAGCAGCTTGGGACAGTCTACCGGGGAGCTGTTTTTT.

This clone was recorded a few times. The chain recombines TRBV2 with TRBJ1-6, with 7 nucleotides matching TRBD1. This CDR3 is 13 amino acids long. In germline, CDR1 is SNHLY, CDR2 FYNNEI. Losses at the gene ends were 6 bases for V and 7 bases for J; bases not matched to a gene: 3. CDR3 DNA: TGTGCCAGCAGCGACAGGGTCAATTCACCCCTCCACTTT. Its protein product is CASSDRVNSPLHF.

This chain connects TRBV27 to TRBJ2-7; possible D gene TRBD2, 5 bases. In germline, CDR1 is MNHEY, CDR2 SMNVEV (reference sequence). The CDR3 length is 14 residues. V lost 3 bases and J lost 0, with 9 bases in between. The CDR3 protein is CASSFSRGSYEQYF. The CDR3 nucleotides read TGTGCCAGCAGTTTCTCTCGGGGCTCCTACGAGCAGTACTTC.

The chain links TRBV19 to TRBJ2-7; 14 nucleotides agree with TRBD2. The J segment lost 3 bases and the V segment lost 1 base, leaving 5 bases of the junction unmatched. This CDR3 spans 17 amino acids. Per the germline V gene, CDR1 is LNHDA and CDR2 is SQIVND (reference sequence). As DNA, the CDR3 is TGTGCCAGTAGTATAGGAGGGGGACTAGCGGGAGTCTACGAGCAGTACTTC. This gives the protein CASSIGGGLAGVYEQYF.

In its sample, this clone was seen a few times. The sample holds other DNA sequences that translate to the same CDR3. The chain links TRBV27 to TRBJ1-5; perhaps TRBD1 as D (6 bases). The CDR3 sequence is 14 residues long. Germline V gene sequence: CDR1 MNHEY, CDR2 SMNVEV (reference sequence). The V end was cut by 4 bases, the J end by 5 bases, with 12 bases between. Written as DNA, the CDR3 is TGTGCCAGCAGTTCGGGACAAAGCCATCAGCCCCAGCATTTT. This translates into CASSSGQSHQPQHF.

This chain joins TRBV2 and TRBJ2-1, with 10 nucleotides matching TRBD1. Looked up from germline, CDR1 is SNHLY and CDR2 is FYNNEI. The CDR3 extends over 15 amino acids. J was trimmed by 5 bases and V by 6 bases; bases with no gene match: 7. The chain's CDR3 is CASRYDRGPNNEQFF. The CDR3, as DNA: TGTGCCAGCAGATACGACAGGGGGCCTAACAATGAGCAGTTCTTC.

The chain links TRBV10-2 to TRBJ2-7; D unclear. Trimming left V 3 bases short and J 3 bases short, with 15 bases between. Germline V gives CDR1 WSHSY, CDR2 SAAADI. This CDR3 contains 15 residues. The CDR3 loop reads CASSDRYQTHYEQYF. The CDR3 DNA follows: TGCGCCAGCAGTGACCGGTACCAAACCCACTACGAGCAGTACTTC.

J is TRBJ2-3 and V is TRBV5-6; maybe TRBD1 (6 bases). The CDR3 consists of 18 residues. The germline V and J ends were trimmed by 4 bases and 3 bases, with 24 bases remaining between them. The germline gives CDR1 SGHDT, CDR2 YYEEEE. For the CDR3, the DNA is TGTGCCAGCAGCACCTTATCCCGGACAGTAGGATATACAGATACGCAGTATTTT. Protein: CASSTLSRTVGYTDTQYF.

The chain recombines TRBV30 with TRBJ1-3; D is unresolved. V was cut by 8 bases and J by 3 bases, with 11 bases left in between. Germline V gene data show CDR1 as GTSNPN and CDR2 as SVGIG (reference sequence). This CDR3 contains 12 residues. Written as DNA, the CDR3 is TGTGCCCAGGCGGGATTTGGAAACACCATATATTTT. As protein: CAQAGFGNTIYF.

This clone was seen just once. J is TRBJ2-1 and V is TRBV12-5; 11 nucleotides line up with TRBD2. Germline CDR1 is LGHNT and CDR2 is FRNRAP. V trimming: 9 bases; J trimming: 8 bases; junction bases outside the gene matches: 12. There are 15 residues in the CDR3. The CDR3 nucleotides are TGTGCTAGCACCTCCCTGACTAGCGGGGTTTATGAGCAGTTCTTC. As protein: CASTSLTSGVYEQFF.

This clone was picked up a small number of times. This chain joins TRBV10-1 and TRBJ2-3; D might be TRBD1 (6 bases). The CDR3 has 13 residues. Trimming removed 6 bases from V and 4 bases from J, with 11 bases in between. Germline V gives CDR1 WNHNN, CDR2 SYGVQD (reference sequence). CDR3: CASRGHLADTQYF. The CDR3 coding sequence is TGCGCCAGCAGGGGACATCTCGCAGATACGCAGTATTTT.

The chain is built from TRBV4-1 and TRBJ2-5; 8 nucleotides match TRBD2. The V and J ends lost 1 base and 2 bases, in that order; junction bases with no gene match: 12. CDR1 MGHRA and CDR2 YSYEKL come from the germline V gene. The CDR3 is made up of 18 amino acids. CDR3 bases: TGCGCCAGCAGCCAAGGAGATCCTCTCCGGGGGGGACAAGAGACCCAGTACTTC. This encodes CASSQGDPLRGGQETQYF.

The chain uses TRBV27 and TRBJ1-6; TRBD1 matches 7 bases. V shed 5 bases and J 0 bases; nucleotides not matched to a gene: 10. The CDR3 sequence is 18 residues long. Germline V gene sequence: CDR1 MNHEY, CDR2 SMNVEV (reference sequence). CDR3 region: CASSIHTGASSYNSPLHF. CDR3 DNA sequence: TGTGCCAGCAGTATACATACAGGGGCGAGCTCCTATAATTCACCCCTCCACTTT.

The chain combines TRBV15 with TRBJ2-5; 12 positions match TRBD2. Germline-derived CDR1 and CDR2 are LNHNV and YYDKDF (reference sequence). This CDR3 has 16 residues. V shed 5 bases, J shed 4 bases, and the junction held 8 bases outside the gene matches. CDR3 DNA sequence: TGTGCCACCAGCCCTAGACTAGCGGGGGACGGAGAGACCCAGTACTTC. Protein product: CATSPRLAGDGETQYF.

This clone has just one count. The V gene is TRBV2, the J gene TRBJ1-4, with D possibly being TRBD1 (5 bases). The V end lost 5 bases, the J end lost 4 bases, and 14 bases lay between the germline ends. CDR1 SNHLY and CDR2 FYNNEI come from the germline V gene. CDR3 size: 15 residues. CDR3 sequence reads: CASSRPDSLNEKLFF. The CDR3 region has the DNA TGTGCCAGCAGTCGGCCCGACAGCCTTAATGAAAAACTGTTTTTT.

The CDR3 sequence: CASSLVAGASSNQPQHF. CDR3 coding DNA: TGTGCCAGCAGCCTCGTGGCGGGGGCGTCTAGCAATCAGCCCCAGCATTTT. The chain combines TRBV7-8 with TRBJ1-5; possible D gene TRBD1, 6 bases. V was trimmed by 5 bases and J by 0 bases, leaving 17 bases between them. Germline CDR1 and CDR2: SGHVS and FQNEAQ. The CDR3 contains 17 residues.

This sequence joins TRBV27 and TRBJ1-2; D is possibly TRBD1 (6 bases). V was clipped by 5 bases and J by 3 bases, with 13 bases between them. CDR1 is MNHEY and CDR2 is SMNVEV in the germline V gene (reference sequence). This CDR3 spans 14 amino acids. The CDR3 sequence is CASSRGGLYYGYTF. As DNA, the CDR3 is TGTGCCAGCAGTCGCGGGGGGCTTTACTATGGCTACACCTTC.

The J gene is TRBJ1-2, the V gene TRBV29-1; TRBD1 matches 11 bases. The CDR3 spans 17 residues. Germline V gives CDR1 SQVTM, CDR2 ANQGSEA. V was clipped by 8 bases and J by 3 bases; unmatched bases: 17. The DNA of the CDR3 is TGCAGCCCCCGTCCGGACAGGGGGCGAGAACCCCACTATGGCTACACCTTC. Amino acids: CSPRPDRGREPHYGYTF. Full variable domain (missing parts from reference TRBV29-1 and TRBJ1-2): SAVISQKPSRDICQRGTSLTIQCQVDSQVTMMFWYRQQPGQSLTLIATANQGSEATYESGFVIDKFPISRPNLTFSTLTVSNMSPEDSSIYLCSPRPDRGREPHYGYTFGSGTRLTVV.

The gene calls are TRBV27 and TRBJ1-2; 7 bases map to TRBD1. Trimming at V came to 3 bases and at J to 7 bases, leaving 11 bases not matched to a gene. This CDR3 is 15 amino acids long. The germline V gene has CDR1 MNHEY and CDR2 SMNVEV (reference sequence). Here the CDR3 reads CASSLGRQGLGGYTF. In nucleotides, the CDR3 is TGTGCCAGCAGTTTGGGTAGACAGGGCTTGGGTGGCTACACCTTC.

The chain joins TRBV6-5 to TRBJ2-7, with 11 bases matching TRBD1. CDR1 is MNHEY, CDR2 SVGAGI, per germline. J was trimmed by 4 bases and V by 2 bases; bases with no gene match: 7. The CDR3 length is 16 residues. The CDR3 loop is CASSYRRTGGIYEQYF. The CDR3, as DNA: TGTGCCAGCAGTTACCGACGGACAGGGGGCATTTACGAGCAGTACTTC.